Listed below are T cell receptor beta chains from one sample, sequenced in a study of T cell repertoires in cytomegalovirus infection. TCRdb passed the reads through MiXCR, listing each CDR3 protein once. The profile shows roughly 700,000 distinct CDR3 sequences, roughly 36% of them singletons. These receptors have no known antigen. The source material was cultured PBMCs, sampled from culture after CMV antigen stimulation. These receptors were obtained from a human donor in good health (CMV status not recorded). Some clones in this sample may be carry-over from other donors' samples. The CDR3 runs from the conserved cysteine through the conserved F or W. The order of the fields is CDR3 DNA, CDR3 protein, V gene, clone size, D gene, J gene. The D gene is left open where the match is weak. Some rows mark clone size as missing; the rest say once, few, many or name a class of expanded clone.

TGCAGCGTTGAAATGCCGGGACTAGAAAACACCGGGGAGCTGTTTTTT | CSVEMPGLENTGELFF | TRBV29-1 | NA | TRBD2 | TRBJ2-2
TGTGCCAGTAGTACACTAGCGGTGGAGGAGAAAGATACGCAGTATTTT | CASSTLAVEEKDTQYF | TRBV19 | few | TRBD2 | TRBJ2-3
TGTGCCAGCAGAGGTACAAGGGTCGCCGGGGAGCTGTTTTTT | CASRGTRVAGELFF | TRBV2 | NA | NA | TRBJ2-2
TGTGCCAGTAGTATAGCGGGAAGCAGAGATACGCAGTATTTT | CASSIAGSRDTQYF | TRBV19 | NA | NA | TRBJ2-3
TGTGCCAGCAGCGTAGGCCTGGGGGGTAACACTGAAGCTTTCTTT | CASSVGLGGNTEAFF | TRBV9 | NA | NA | TRBJ1-1
TGTGCCAGCAGCACCCCGAAGAGGCAGGGGGTCGGTCGAGAGACCCAGTACTTC | CASSTPKRQGVGRETQYF | TRBV11-1 | few | TRBD1 | TRBJ2-5
TGTGCCAGCAGCCTCAGGGCCTCATTAGCGGGGGGCGAGCAGTTCTTC | CASSLRASLAGGEQFF | TRBV7-2 | NA | TRBD2 | TRBJ2-1
TGTGCCAGCAGTGGACACGGACAGGGGGCTTACGAGCAGTACTTC | CASSGHGQGAYEQYF | TRBV6-1 | NA | TRBD1 | TRBJ2-7
TGTGCCAGCAGCTCTTTTGGGGGCCACGATGAGCAGTTCTTC | CASSSFGGHDEQFF | TRBV7-6 | NA | NA | TRBJ2-1
TGTGCCAGCAGCTTTAGTTCCCAGGGAAGAGGTGAGCAGTTCTTC | CASSFSSQGRGEQFF | TRBV13 | NA | NA | TRBJ2-1
TGTGCCAGCAGCCCAGGGTATGGTAGCGGGAGCACAGATACGCAGTATTTT | CASSPGYGSGSTDTQYF | TRBV7-8 | few | TRBD2 | TRBJ2-3
TGCAGTGCCGGGGGGCGGGAGCGCCTAGATACGCAGTATTTT | CSAGGRERLDTQYF | TRBV20-1 | few | NA | TRBJ2-3
TGTGCCAGTAGTATAGATCTCCTAGCGGGAGGACAAGAGACCCAGTACTTC | CASSIDLLAGGQETQYF | TRBV19 | once | TRBD2 | TRBJ2-5
TGTGCCAGCAGTGAACTACACAGGAGCTCCTACGAGCAGTACTTC | CASSELHRSSYEQYF | TRBV2 | NA | NA | TRBJ2-7
TGTGCCAGCAGCTTCGAGGGCGGTCAGCCCCAGCATTTT | CASSFEGGQPQHF | TRBV7-2 | many | NA | TRBJ1-5
TGCAGTGCTACCAGACTAGCGGGTGGGATCTACGAGCAGTACTTC | CSATRLAGGIYEQYF | TRBV20-1 | few | TRBD2 | TRBJ2-7
TGTGCCAGCAGACCCGAACAGGGAGATAGCACAGATACGCAGTATTTT | CASRPEQGDSTDTQYF | TRBV6-1 | few | NA | TRBJ2-3
TGCAGTGCTCCAGCGGCTAGCGGGGATACGTACCAAGAGACCCAGTACTTC | CSAPAASGDTYQETQYF | TRBV20-1 | NA | TRBD2 | TRBJ2-5
TGTGCCAGCAGCCGCAGGAGGGAGACCCAGTACTTC | CASSRRRETQYF | TRBV7-2 | few | NA | TRBJ2-5
TGTGCCAGCAGCTTGGGACTCCCGGGCGAGCAGTACTTC | CASSLGLPGEQYF | TRBV7-9 | NA | NA | TRBJ2-7
TGTGCCAGCAGCTTGGGGGGACTAGCGGGAGGGGCTGGGGCCAACGTCCTGACTTTC | CASSLGGLAGGAGANVLTF | TRBV5-4 | NA | TRBD2 | TRBJ2-6
TGTGCCAGCAGCTCCCCCCCAGGGGGCGGAGTGACCCAGTACTTC | CASSSPPGGGVTQYF | TRBV7-8 | NA | TRBD1 | TRBJ2-5
TGTGCCAGTAGTATTTCCCCGAGGTTGATCGGAAAAGAGACCCAGTACTTC | CASSISPRLIGKETQYF | TRBV19 | once | NA | TRBJ2-5
TGTGCCAGCACCCCGCCCCAAAGCTCCTATAATTCACCCCTCCACTTT | CASTPPQSSYNSPLHF | TRBV28 | NA | NA | TRBJ1-6
TGTGCCAGCAGCTCGGGACAGGGTAATAATTCACCCCTCCACTTT | CASSSGQGNNSPLHF | TRBV7-9 | few | TRBD1 | TRBJ1-6
TGTGCCAGCAGCTTAGATCGTGGGACTAGGACAGATACGCAGTATTTT | CASSLDRGTRTDTQYF | TRBV7-2 | many | TRBD2 | TRBJ2-3